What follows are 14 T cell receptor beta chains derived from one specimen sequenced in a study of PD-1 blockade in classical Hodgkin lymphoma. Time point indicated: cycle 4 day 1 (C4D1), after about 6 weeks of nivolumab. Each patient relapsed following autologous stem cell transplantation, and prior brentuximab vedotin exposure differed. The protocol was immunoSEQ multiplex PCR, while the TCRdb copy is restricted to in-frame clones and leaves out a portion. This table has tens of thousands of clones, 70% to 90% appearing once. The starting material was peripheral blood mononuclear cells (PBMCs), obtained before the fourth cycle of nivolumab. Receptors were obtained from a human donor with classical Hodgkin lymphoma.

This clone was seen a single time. This chain's CDR3 is CAISFGQGGTYEQYF. CDR3 nucleotide sequence: TGTGCCATCAGTTTTGGACAGGGTGGCACCTACGAGCAGTACTTC. The chain links TRBV10-3 to TRBJ2-7; 8 bases match TRBD1. The CDR3 has 15 amino acids. CDR1 is ENHRY and CDR2 is SYGVKD in the germline V gene. With V trimmed by 5 bases and J by 2 bases, 8 bases remained unmatched.

CDR3 sequence (DNA): TGTGCCAGCTCACCCTGGGACAGCGAGAATCAGCCCCAGCATTTT. It translates to CASSPWDSENQPQHF. The V call is TRBV18, the J call TRBJ1-5; TRBD1 agrees at 7 bases. V lost 3 bases to trimming and J lost 4 bases; unmatched junction nucleotides: 6. The CDR3 sequence is 15 residues long. Germline V lookup: CDR1 KGHSH, CDR2 LQKENI.

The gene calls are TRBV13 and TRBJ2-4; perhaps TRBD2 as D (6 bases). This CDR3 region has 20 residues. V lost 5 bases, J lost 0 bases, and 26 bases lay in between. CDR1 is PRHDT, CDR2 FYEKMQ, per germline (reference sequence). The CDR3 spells CASSLRWLGGDPLAKNIQYF. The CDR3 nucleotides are TGTGCCAGCAGCCTTAGATGGCTGGGAGGCGACCCCTTAGCCAAAAACATTCAGTACTTC.

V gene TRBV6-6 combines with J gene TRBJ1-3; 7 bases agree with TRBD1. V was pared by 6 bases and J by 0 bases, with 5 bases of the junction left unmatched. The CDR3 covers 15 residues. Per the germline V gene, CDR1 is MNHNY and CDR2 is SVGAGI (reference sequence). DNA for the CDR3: TGTGCCAGCAGAAAAGGGACAGACTCTGGAAACACCATATATTTT. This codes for CASRKGTDSGNTIYF.

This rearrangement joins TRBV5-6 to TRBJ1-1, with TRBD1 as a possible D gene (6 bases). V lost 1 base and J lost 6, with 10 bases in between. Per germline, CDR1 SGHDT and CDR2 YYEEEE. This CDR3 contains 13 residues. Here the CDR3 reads CASSLRGSAEAFF. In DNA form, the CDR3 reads TGTGCCAGCAGCTTGAGGGGGTCGGCTGAAGCTTTCTTT.

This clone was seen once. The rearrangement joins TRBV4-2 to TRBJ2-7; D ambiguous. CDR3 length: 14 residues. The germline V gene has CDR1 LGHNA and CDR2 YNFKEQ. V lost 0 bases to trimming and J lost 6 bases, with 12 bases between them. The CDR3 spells CASSQDSIVSEQYF. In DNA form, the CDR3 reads TGTGCCAGCAGCCAAGATTCCATTGTGTCCGAGCAGTACTTC.

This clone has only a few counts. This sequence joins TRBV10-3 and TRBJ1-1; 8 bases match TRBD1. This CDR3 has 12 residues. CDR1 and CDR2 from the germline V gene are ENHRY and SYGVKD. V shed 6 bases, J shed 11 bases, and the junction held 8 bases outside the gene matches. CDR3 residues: CAIRRTGSGAFF. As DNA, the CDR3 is TGTGCCATCAGGCGGACAGGGTCGGGGGCTTTCTTT.

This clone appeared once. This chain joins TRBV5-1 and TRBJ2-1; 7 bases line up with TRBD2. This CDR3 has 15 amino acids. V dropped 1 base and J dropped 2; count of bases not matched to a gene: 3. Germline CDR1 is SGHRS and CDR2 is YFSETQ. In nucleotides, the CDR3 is TGCGCCAGCAGCTTGCTCGGGGGGACCTACAATGAGCAGTTCTTC. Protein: CASSLLGGTYNEQFF.

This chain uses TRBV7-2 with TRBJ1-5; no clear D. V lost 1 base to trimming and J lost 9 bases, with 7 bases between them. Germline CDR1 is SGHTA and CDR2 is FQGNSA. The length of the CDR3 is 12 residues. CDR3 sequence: CASSLVGWPQHF. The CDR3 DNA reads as TGTGCCAGCAGCTTAGTGGGGTGGCCCCAGCATTTT. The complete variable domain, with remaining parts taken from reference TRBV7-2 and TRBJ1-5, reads GAGVSQSPSNKVTEKGKDVELRCDPISGHTALYWYRQSLGQGLEFLIYFQGNSAPDKSGLPSDRFSAERTGGSVSTLTIQRTQQEDSAVYLCASSLVGWPQHFGDGTRLSIL.

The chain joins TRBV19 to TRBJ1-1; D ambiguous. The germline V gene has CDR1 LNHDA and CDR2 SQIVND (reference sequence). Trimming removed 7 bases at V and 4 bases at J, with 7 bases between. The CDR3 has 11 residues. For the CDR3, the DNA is TGTGCCAGTATCTACGCCACTGAAGCTTTCTTT. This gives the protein CASIYATEAFF. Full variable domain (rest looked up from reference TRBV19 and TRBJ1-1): DGGITQSPKYLFRKEGQNVTLSCEQNLNHDAMYWYRQDPGQGLRLIYYSQIVNDFQKGDIAEGYSVSREKKESFPLTVTSAQKNPTAFYLCASIYATEAFFGQGTRLTVV.

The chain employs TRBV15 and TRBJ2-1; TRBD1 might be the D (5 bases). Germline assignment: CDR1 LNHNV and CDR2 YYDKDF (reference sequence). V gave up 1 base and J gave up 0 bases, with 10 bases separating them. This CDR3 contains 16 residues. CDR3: CATSRVQASSYNEQFF. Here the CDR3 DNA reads TGTGCCACCAGCAGAGTACAGGCTTCCTCCTACAATGAGCAGTTCTTC.

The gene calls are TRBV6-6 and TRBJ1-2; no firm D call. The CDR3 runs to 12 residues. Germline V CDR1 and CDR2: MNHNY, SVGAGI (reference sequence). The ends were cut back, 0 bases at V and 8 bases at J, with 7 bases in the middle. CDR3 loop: CASSYSSRGYTF. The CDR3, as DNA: TGTGCCAGCAGTTACTCGAGCAGGGGCTACACCTTC.

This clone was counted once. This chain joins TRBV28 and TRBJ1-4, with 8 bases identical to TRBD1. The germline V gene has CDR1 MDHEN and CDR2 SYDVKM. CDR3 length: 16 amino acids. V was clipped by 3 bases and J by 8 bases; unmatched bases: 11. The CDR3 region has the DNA TGTGCCAGCAGTTTTGATGTGGACAGGGTTGACGAAAAACTGTTTTTT. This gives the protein CASSFDVDRVDEKLFF.

The DNA of the CDR3 is TGTGCCAGCAGTTATTTCAGGGGGCAGGGCTACACCTTC. This sequence encodes CASSYFRGQGYTF. The rearrangement links TRBV6-6 to TRBJ1-2; 8 bases match TRBD1. The germline V gene encodes CDR1 MNHNY and CDR2 SVGAGI (reference sequence). The CDR3 is made up of 13 amino acids. V lost 3 bases and J lost 8; bases outside the gene matches: 5.